This T cell receptor (beta chain) was captured by sequencing in a study of OX40 agonist ivuxolimab in advanced cancers. Assay: immunoSEQ multiplex PCR; the TCRdb copy retains only in-frame clones and omits some. The table includes about 40,000 clones, around 83% detected once. The CDR3 extends over 15 amino acids. Germline V CDR1 and CDR2: SGHVS, FNYEAQ. V was clipped by 7 bases and J by 9 bases; unmatched bases: 11. This receptor was taken from an adult with an advanced solid tumor such as melanoma, head and neck, liver or kidney cancer. The chain links TRBV7-6 to TRBJ2-1; TRBD1 matches at 11 bases. Sequencing used CD4+ or CD8+ T cells sorted from blood, obtained in a trial of the OX40 agonist ivuxolimab. CDR3 sequence reads: CASTNAGQGDSEQFF. The CDR3 nucleotides read TGTGCCAGCACCAACGCGGGACAGGGGGATAGTGAGCAGTTCTTC.